This TCR beta chain was identified in a study of radiotherapy plus CTLA-4 blockade in lung cancer. The overall study: Around 18% of patients responded objectively, and about 30% achieved disease control.

With ipilimumab providing CTLA-4 blockade, focal radiation was administered to patients who had chemo-refractory metastatic non-small-cell lung cancer. The protocol was immunoSEQ multiplex PCR, while the TCRdb copy is restricted to in-frame clones and leaves out a portion. Here the sample spans roughly 53,000 clones, 80% to 90% being singletons. There are 16 residues in the CDR3. J was trimmed by 8 bases and V by 3 bases; bases with no gene match: 10. Germline CDR1 SGHRS, CDR2 YFSETQ. The study, taken as a whole, reports: Tumor-derived TCR clones expanded in blood after radiotherapy plus ipilimumab.

This clone was seen a few times. As yet, its antigen is unknown. The sequence came from a human donor with non-small cell lung cancer whose response to radiotherapy plus ipilimumab could not be evaluated. The rearrangement joins TRBV5-1 to TRBJ2-1; 11 nucleotides line up with TRBD1. The sequencing here drew on peripheral blood, taken from a patient treated with radiotherapy plus ipilimumab. The CDR3 DNA reads as TGCGCCAGCAGCTCTGCGAGGGACAGGGGGAGATATGAGCAGTTCTTC. As protein: CASSSARDRGRYEQFF.